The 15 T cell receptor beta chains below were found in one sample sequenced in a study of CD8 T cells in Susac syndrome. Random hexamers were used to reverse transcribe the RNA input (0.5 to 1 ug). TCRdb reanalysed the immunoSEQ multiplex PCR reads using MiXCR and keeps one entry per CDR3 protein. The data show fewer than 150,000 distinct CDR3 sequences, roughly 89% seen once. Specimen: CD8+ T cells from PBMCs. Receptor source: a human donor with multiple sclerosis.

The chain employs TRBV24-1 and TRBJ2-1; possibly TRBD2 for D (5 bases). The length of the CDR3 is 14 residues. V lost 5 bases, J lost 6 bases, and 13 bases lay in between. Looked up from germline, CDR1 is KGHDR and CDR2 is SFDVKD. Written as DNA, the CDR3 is TGTGCCACCAGTGTTTCCGGACTGTTCAATGAGCAGTTCTTC. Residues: CATSVSGLFNEQFF.

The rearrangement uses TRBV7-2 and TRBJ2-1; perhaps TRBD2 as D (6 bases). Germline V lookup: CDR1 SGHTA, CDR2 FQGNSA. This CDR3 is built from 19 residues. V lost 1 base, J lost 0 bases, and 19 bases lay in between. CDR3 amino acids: CASSLGVGGERSSYNEQFF. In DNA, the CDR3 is TGTGCCAGCAGCTTAGGGGTTGGCGGGGAGCGGTCCTCCTACAATGAGCAGTTCTTC. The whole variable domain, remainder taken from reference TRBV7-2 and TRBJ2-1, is GAGVSQSPSNKVTEKGKDVELRCDPISGHTALYWYRQSLGQGLEFLIYFQGNSAPDKSGLPSDRFSAERTGGSVSTLTIQRTQQEDSAVYLCASSLGVGGERSSYNEQFFGPGTRLTVL.

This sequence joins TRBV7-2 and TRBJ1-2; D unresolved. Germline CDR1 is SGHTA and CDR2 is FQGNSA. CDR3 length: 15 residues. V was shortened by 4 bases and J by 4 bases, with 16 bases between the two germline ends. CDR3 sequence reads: CASSSLDGLGYGYTF. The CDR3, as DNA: TGTGCCAGCAGCTCATTGGACGGGTTGGGCTATGGCTACACCTTC.

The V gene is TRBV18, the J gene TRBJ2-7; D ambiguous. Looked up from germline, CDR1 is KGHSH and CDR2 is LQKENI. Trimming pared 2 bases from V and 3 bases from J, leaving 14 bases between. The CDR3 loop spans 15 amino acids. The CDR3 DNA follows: TGTGCCAGCTCACCAGGCAGATTCGGAGTCTACGAGCAGTACTTC. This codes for CASSPGRFGVYEQYF.

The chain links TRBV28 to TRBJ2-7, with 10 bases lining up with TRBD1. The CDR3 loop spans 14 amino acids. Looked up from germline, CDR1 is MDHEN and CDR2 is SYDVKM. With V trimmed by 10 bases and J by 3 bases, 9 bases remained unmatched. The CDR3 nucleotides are TGTGCCACCGCGCCGGGACAGGGGTTCTACGAGCAGTACTTC. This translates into CATAPGQGFYEQYF.

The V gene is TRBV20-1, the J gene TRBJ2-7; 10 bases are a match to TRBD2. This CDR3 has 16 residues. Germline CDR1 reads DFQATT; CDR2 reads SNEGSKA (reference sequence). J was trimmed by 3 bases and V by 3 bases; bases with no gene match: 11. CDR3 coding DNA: TGCAGTGCTAGGGACGCTAGCGGGAGCAGCCTCTACGAGCAGTACTTC. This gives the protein CSARDASGSSLYEQYF.

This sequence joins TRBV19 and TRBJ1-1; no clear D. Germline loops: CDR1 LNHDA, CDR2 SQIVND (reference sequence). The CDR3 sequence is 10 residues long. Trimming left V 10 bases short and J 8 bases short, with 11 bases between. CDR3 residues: CATSGGEAFF. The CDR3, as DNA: TGTGCCACCTCGGGAGGAGAAGCTTTCTTT.

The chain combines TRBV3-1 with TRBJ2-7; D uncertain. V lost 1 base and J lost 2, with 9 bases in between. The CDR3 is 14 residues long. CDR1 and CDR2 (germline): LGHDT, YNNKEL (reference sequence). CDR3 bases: TGTGCCAGCAGCCAAGCGAACAGCGCCTACGAGCAGTACTTC. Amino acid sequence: CASSQANSAYEQYF.

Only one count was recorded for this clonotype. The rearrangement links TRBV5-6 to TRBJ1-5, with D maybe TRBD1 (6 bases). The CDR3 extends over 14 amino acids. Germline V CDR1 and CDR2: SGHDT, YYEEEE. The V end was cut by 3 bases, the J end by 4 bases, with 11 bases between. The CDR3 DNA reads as TGTGCCAGCAGCTCACAGGGATTAAATCAGCCCCAGCATTTT. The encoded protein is CASSSQGLNQPQHF.

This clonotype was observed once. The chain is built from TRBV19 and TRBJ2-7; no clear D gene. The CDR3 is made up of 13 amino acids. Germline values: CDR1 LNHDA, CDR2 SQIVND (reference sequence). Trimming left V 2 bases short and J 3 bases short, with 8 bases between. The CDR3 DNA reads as TGTGCCAGTAGTATATTCCTCTTCTACGAGCAGTACTTC. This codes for CASSIFLFYEQYF.

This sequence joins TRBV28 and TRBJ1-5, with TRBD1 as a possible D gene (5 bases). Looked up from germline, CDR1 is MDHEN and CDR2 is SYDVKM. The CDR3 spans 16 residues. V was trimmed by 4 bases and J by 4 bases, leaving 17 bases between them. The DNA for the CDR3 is TGTGCCAGCAGTTCGCCTCGGGGCTACCAGAATCAGCCCCAGCATTTT. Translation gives CASSSPRGYQNQPQHF.

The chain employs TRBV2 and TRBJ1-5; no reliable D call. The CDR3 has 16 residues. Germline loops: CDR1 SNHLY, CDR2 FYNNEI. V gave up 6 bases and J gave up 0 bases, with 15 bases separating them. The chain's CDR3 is CASSPGLILSNQPQHF. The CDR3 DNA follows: TGTGCCAGCAGCCCCGGACTCATCCTTAGCAATCAGCCCCAGCATTTT.

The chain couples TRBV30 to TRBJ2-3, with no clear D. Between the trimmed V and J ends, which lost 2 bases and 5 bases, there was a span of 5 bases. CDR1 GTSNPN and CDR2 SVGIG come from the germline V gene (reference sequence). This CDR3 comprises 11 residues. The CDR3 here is CAWSFGDTQYF. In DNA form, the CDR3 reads TGTGCCTGGAGTTTCGGAGATACGCAGTATTTT. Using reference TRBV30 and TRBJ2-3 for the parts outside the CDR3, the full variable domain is SQTIHQWPATLVQPVGSPLSLECTVEGTSNPNLYWYRQAAGRGLQLLFYSVGIGQISSEVPQNLSASRPQDRQFILSSKKLLLSDSGFYLCAWSFGDTQYFGPGTRLTVL.

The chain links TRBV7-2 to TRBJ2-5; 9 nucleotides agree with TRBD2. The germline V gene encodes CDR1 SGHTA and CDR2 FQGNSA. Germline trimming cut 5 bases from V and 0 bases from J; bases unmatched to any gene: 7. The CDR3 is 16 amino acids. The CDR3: CASSATSGPYQETQYF. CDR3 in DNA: TGTGCCAGCAGCGCAACTAGCGGGCCGTACCAAGAGACCCAGTACTTC.

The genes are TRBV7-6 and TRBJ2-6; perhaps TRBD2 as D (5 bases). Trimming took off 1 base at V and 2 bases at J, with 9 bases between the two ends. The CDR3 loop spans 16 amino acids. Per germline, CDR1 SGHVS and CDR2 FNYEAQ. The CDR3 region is CASSLGVGAGANVLTF. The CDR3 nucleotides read TGTGCCAGCAGCTTAGGCGTGGGAGCTGGGGCCAACGTCCTGACTTTC.